This T cell receptor (beta chain) was identified during a study of chemoradiotherapy in HPV16-positive cancers. For this clone: Its antigen is unknown.

Repertoires were generated with immunoSEQ multiplex PCR, while TCRdb's copy carries only in-frame clones and drops some. The sample lists 20,000 or so clones, around 87% occurring once. Study observations and caveats: During treatment, candidate HPV-specific clones and E7-related motifs expanded in tumor.

Germline V lookup: CDR1 SGDLS, CDR2 YYNGEE. Unmatched junction bases numbered 11, after V lost 3 bases and J lost 1 base. The length of the CDR3 is 19 residues. The TCR originated in a human donor with HPV-associated anogenital cancer. Source: blood, taken from a patient who underwent chemoradiotherapy. This chain links TRBV9 with TRBJ2-5; 14 nucleotides match TRBD2. Here the CDR3 DNA reads TGTGCCAGCAGCGCCCCTAGGACTAGCGGGAGGACCCCCCAAGAGACCCAGTACTTC. This codes for CASSAPRTSGRTPQETQYF.